A selection of T cell receptor beta chains follows, all from one sample in a study of T-cell reconstitution after alpha-beta-depleted transplantation in children. From the PCR reads, TCRdb called clonotypes with MiXCR, one entry per CDR3 protein. The top ten hold roughly 15% of the sample, which has about 460,000 distinct CDR3 sequences, around 10% seen once. Here the sequenced sample was PBMCs, mostly from graft donor cells, taken 180 days after TCRalphabeta/CD19-depleted stem cell transplant. The source is a female patient aged 2 to 10 who had a stem cell transplant for aplastic anemia, so the T cells may come from the graft donor. Both conserved end residues are part of each CDR3. The D gene is left open where the match is weak. Only some rows state a clone size, as once, few, many or a class for expanded clones.

>TRBJ2-5|NA|TRBV5-4|TRBD1
CASSLGQVTGQETQYF
TGTGCCAGCAGCCTGGGACAGGTCACGGGCCAAGAGACCCAGTACTTC
>TRBJ1-4|few|TRBV18|NA
CASQPADTTNEKLFF
TGTGCCTCACAACCGGCAGACACAACTAATGAAAAACTGTTTTTT
>TRBJ2-7|few|TRBV7-8|NA
CASSLSYGFLDEQYF
TGTGCCAGCAGCTTATCGTATGGTTTTTTAGATGAGCAGTACTTC
>TRBJ2-7|NA|TRBV7-2|TRBD1
CASSTFWDRPYYEQYF
TGTGCCAGCAGCACCTTTTGGGACAGGCCTTACTACGAGCAGTACTTC
>TRBJ2-5|NA|TRBV27|TRBD2
CASSLTPLAGSQETQYF
TGTGCCAGCAGTTTAACCCCGCTAGCGGGCTCTCAAGAGACCCAGTACTTC
>TRBJ2-1|few|TRBV4-1|NA
CASSHAPVDRVNEQFF
TGCGCCAGCAGCCATGCCCCAGTGGATCGGGTCAATGAGCAGTTCTTC
>TRBJ1-3|few|TRBV2|NA
CASSPKQGSGNTIYF
TGTGCCAGCAGTCCAAAACAGGGCTCTGGAAACACCATATATTTT
>TRBJ2-2|many|TRBV7-2|TRBD2
CASSLATSGSSGELFF
TGTGCCAGCAGCTTAGCGACTAGCGGGAGTTCCGGGGAGCTGTTTTTT
>TRBJ2-7|many|TRBV12-3/TRBV12-4|NA
CASSLIDRDYEQYF
TGTGCCAGCAGTCTAATTGACCGAGACTACGAGCAGTACTTC
>TRBJ2-7|many|TRBV5-1|TRBD2
CASSLQTSGYYEQYF
TGCGCCAGCAGCTTGCAGACTAGCGGGTACTACGAGCAGTACTTC
>TRBJ2-1|many|TRBV5-1|TRBD2
CASSVGLADYNEQFF
TGCGCCAGCAGCGTGGGACTAGCGGACTACAATGAGCAGTTCTTC
>TRBJ2-1|NA|TRBV29-1|NA
CSDGQGNEQFF
TGCAGCGACGGCCAGGGGAATGAGCAGTTCTTC
>TRBJ2-2|many|TRBV4-3|TRBD2
CASSQLSGKNTGELFF
TGCGCCAGCAGCCAACTAAGCGGGAAGAACACCGGGGAGCTGTTTTTT
>TRBJ1-1|NA|TRBV29-1|NA
CSVTRTGRNTEAFF
TGCAGCGTTACTCGAACAGGGAGGAACACTGAAGCTTTCTTT
>TRBJ2-4|NA|TRBV6-2/TRBV6-3|TRBD2
CASSLTSGTHIQYF
TGTGCCAGCAGTCTGACTAGCGGGACTCACATTCAGTACTTC
>TRBJ2-2|many|TRBV6-2/TRBV6-3|TRBD1
CASSSGQTNTGELFF
TGTGCCAGCAGTTCGGGACAGACTAACACCGGGGAGCTGTTTTTT
>TRBJ2-3|many|TRBV20-1|NA
CSARRHSSTDTQYF
TGCAGTGCTAGAAGACATTCTAGCACAGATACGCAGTATTTT
>TRBJ2-1|NA|TRBV7-2|TRBD2
CASSTMIAGGGEQFF
TGTGCCAGCAGCACAATGATAGCGGGAGGGGGTGAGCAGTTCTTC
>TRBJ1-1|many|TRBV20-1|NA
CSARDPGNTEAFF
TGCAGTGCTAGAGATCCGGGGAACACTGAAGCTTTCTTT
>TRBJ1-4|NA|TRBV7-2|NA
CASSFYGGRIGKLFF
TGTGCCAGCAGCTTCTACGGGGGGCGCATCGGAAAACTGTTTTTT
>TRBJ1-2|NA|TRBV5-6|NA
CASSHLGRKTANYGYTF
TGTGCCAGCAGCCATCTGGGGAGGAAGACCGCTAACTATGGCTACACCTTC
>TRBJ2-6|few|TRBV4-3|TRBD1
CASSQDQGGSGANVLTF
TGCGCCAGCAGCCAAGATCAAGGGGGCTCCGGGGCCAACGTCCTGACTTTC
>TRBJ1-2|many|TRBV25-1|NA
CASSEYVGAGGYTF
TGTGCCAGCAGTGAATACGTGGGGGCTGGAGGCTACACCTTC
>TRBJ1-1|few|TRBV4-3|NA
CASSQDNSMNTEAFF
TGCGCCAGCAGCCAAGATAACAGTATGAACACTGAAGCTTTCTTT
>TRBJ2-7|few|TRBV9|NA
CASSVAGGNEQYF
TGTGCCAGCAGCGTAGCTGGGGGCAACGAGCAGTACTTC
>TRBJ2-1|NA|TRBV19|NA
CASRNTGTIQFF
TGTGCCAGTAGAAATACAGGCACCATCCAGTTCTTC
>TRBJ1-1|few|TRBV5-1|NA
CASSLEGLYTEAFF
TGCGCCAGCAGCTTGGAAGGGCTCTACACTGAAGCTTTCTTT
>TRBJ2-1|NA|TRBV11-3|TRBD2
CASSFEILAGVHNEQFF
TGTGCCAGCAGCTTCGAGATCCTAGCGGGAGTTCACAATGAGCAGTTCTTC
>TRBJ2-7|NA|TRBV27|TRBD2
CASSLYGGSLTYEQYF
TGTGCCAGCAGTTTATACGGCGGGAGCCTCACCTACGAGCAGTACTTC
>TRBJ1-1|few|TRBV5-4|TRBD1
CASRRDRAKSTEAFF
TGTGCCAGCCGCCGGGACAGGGCCAAATCAACTGAAGCTTTCTTT
>TRBJ2-7|NA|TRBV7-8|TRBD1
CASSLEGDSSYEQYF
TGTGCCAGCAGCTTAGAAGGGGACAGCTCCTACGAGCAGTACTTC
>TRBJ1-1|NA|TRBV6-5|NA
CASSYSREGGTEAFF
TGTGCCAGCAGTTACTCGAGGGAAGGGGGGACTGAAGCTTTCTTT
>TRBJ2-7|NA|TRBV7-9|NA
CASTPWGPMTYEQYF
TGTGCCAGCACCCCCTGGGGCCCGATGACCTACGAGCAGTACTTC
>TRBJ2-4|few|TRBV19|NA
CASSIGLTIQYF
TGTGCCAGTAGTATCGGACTCACCATTCAGTACTTC
>TRBJ2-5|NA|TRBV12-3/TRBV12-4|NA
CASGLPGILGPTGETQYF
TGTGCCAGCGGGCTCCCCGGTATACTAGGGCCGACGGGGGAGACCCAGTACTTC
>TRBJ1-5|NA|TRBV6-2/TRBV6-3|NA
CAAGRGQPQHF
TGTGCCGCCGGTAGGGGCCAGCCCCAGCATTTT
>TRBJ2-5|few|TRBV2|NA
CASSEWASVKTQYF
TGTGCCAGCAGTGAATGGGCTAGCGTGAAGACCCAGTACTTC
>TRBJ1-3|NA|TRBV9|TRBD1
CASSPPLGQGSGNTIYF
TGTGCCAGCAGCCCTCCACTGGGACAGGGTTCTGGAAACACCATATATTTT
>TRBJ2-1|few|TRBV29-1|NA
CSVQPGGRDWTYNEQFF
TGCAGCGTTCAGCCAGGGGGTCGGGACTGGACCTACAATGAGCAGTTCTTC
>TRBJ1-2|NA|TRBV10-3|TRBD1
CAISDPGGVDYGYTF
TGTGCCATCAGTGATCCAGGGGGGGTGGACTATGGCTACACCTTC
>TRBJ2-1|NA|TRBV9|TRBD1
CATSRDSSYNEQFF
TGTGCCACCTCCCGGGACAGCTCCTACAATGAGCAGTTCTTC
>TRBJ1-5|NA|TRBV12-3/TRBV12-4|NA
CASSTDREGFRMRSNQPQHF
TGTGCCAGCAGTACTGACCGAGAAGGGTTCCGAATGAGAAGCAATCAGCCCCAGCATTTT